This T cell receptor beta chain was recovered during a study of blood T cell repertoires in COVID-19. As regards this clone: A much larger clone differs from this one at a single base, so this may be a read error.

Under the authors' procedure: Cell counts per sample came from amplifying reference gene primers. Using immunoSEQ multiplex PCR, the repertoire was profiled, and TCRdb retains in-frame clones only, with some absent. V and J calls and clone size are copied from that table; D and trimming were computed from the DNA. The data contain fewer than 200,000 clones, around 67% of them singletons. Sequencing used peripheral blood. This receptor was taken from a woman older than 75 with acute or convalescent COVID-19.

Here the CDR3 DNA reads TGCGCCAGCAGCCAAGGGAGCTCTGGGGCCAACGTCCTGACTTTC. It is translated as CASSQGSSGANVLTF. This chain uses TRBV4-1 with TRBJ2-6; no definite D call. Germline loops: CDR1 MGHRA, CDR2 YSYEKL. Trimming left V 1 base short and J 0 bases short, with 4 bases between. The CDR3 has 15 residues.